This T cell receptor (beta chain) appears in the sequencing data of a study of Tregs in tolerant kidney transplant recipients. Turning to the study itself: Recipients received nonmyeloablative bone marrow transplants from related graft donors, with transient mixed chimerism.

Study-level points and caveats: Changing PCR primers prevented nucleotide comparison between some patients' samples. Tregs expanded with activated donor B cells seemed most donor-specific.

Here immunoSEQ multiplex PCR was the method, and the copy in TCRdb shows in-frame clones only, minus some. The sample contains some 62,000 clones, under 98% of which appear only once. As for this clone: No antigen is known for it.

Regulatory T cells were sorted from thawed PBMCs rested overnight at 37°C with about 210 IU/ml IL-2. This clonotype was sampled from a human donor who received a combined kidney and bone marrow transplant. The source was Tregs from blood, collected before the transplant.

CDR3 nucleotides: TGTGCCAGAGGACTAGCGATGTCCTACAATGAGCAGTTCTTC. Protein: CARGLAMSYNEQFF. V usage is TRBV6-7 and J usage is TRBJ2-1; TRBD2 matches at 9 bases. TRBV6-7 is an ORF, and what it does is uncertain. This CDR3 has 14 residues. J gave up 1 base and V 9 bases, and 4 bases lay outside the gene matches.